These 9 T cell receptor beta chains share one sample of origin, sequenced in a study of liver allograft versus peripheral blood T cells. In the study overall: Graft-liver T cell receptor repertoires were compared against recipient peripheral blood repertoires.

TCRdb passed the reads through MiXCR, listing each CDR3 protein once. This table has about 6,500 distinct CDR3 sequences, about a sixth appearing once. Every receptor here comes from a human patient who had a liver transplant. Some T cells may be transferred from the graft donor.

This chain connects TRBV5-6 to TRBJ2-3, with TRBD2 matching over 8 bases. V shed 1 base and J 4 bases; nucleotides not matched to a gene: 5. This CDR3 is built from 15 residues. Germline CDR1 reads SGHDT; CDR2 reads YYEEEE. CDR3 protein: CASSLPSGPADTQYF. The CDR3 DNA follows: TGTGCCAGCAGCTTGCCTAGCGGGCCCGCAGATACGCAGTATTTT.

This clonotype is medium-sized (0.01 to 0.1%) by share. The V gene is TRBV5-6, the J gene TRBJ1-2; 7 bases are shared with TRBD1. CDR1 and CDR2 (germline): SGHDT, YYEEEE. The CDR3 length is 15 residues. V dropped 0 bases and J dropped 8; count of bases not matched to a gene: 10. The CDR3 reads CASSLVEPGGKGYTF. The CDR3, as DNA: TGTGCCAGCAGCTTGGTAGAGCCAGGGGGTAAGGGCTACACCTTC.

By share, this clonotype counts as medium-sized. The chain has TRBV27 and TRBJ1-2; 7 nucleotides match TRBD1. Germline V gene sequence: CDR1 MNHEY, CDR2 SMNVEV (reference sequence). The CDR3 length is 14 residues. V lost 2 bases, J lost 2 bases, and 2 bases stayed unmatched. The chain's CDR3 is CASSLTGANYGYTF. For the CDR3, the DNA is TGTGCCAGCAGTTTAACAGGGGCCAACTATGGCTACACCTTC.

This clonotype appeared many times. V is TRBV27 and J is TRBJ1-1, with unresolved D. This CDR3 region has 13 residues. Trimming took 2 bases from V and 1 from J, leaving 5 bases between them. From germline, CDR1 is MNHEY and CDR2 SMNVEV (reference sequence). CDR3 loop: CASSLRGNTEAFF. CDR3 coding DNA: TGTGCCAGCAGTTTAAGAGGGAACACTGAAGCTTTCTTT.

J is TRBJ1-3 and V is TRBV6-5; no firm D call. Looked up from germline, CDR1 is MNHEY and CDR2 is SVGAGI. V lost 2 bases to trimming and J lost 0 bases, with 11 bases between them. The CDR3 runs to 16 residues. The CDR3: CASSYTLSLSGNTIYF. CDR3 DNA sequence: TGTGCCAGCAGTTACACCCTTTCCCTCTCTGGAAACACCATATATTTT.

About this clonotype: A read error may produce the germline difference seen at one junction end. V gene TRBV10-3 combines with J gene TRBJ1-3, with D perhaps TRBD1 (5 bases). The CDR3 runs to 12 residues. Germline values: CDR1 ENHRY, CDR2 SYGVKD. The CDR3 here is CAVRELGNTIYF. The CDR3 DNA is TGTGCCGTCAGGGAGCTTGGAAACACCATATATTTT.

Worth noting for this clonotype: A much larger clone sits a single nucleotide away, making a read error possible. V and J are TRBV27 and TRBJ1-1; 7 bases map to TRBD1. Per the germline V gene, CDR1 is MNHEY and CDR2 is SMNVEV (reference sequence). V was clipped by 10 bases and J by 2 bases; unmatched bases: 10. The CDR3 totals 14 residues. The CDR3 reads CANSWTGENTEAFF. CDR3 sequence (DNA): TGTGCCAACTCCTGGACAGGCGAAAACACTGAAGCTTTCTTT.

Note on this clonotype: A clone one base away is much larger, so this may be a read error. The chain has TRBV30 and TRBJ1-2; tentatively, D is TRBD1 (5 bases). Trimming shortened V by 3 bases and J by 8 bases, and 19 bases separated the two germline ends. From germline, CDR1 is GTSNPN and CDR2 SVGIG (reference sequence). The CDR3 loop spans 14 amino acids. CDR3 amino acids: CAWRGRGRMVGYTF. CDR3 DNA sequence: TGTGCCTGGAGGGGACGGGGAAGGATGGTCGGCTACACCTTC. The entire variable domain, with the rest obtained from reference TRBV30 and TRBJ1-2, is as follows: SQTIHQWPATLVQPVGSPLSLECTVEGTSNPNLYWYRQAAGRGLQLLFYSVGIGQISSEVPQNLSASRPQDRQFILSSKKLLLSDSGFYLCAWRGRGRMVGYTFGSGTRLTVV.

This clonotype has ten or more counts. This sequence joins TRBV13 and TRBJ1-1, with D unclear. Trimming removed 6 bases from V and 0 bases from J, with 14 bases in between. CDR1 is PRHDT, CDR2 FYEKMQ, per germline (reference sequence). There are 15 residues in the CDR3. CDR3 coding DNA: TGTGCCAGCAGACTCACGACCATGATGAACACTGAAGCTTTCTTT. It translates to CASRLTTMMNTEAFF.